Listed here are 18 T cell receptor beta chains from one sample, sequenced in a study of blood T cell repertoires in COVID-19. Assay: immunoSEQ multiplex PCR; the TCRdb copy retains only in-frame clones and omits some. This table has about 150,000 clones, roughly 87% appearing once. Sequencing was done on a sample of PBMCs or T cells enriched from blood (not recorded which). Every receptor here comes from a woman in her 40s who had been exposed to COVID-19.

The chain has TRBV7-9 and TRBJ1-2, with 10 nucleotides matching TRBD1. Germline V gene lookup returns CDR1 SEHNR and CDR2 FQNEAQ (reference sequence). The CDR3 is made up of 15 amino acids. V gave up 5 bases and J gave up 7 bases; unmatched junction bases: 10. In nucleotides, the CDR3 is TGTGCCAGCAGCGACGGGGACAGGGGAGGGTTTGGCTACACCTTC. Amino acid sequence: CASSDGDRGGFGYTF. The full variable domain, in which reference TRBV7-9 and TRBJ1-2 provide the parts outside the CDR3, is DTGVSQNPRHKITKRGQNVTFRCDPISEHNRLYWYRQTLGQGPEFLTYFQNEAQLEKSRLLSDRFSAERPKGSFSTLEIQRTEQGDSAMYLCASSDGDRGGFGYTFGSGTRLTVV.

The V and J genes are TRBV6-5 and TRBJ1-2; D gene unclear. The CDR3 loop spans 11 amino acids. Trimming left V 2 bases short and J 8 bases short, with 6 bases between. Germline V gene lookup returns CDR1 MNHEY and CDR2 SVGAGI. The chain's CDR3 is CASSYGGGYTF. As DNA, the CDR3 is TGTGCCAGCAGTTACGGCGGAGGCTACACCTTC.

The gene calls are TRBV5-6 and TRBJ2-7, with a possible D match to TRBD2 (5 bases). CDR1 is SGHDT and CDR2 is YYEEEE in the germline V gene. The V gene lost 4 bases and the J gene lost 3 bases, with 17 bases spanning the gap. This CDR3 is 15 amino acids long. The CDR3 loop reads CASSRPDFSVYEQYF. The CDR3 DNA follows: TGTGCCAGCAGCCGGCCCGACTTTAGCGTCTACGAGCAGTACTTC.

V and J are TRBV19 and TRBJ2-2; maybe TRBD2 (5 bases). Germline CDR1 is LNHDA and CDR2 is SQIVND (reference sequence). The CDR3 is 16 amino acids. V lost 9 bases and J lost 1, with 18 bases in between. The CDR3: CASRDLATLNTGELFF. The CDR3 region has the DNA TGTGCCAGCCGCGACCTAGCCACACTGAACACCGGGGAGCTGTTTTTT.

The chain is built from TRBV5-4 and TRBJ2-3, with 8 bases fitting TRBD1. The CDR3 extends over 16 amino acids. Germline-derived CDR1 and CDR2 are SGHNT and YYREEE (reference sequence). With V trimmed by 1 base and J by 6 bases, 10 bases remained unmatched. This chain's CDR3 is CASSLKTGTGVDTQYF. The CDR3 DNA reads TGTGCCAGCAGCTTGAAGACCGGGACAGGAGTCGATACGCAGTATTTT.

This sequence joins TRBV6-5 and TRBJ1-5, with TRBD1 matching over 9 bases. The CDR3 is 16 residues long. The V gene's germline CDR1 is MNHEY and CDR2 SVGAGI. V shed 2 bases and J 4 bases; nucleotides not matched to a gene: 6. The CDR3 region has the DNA TGTGCCAGCAGTTACGGAGGGACAGGGACGAATCAGCCCCAGCATTTT. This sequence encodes CASSYGGTGTNQPQHF.

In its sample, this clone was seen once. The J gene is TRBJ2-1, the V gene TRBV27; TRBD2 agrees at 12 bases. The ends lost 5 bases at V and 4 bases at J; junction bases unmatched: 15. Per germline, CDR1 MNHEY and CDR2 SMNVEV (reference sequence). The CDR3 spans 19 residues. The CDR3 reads CASSPSTSGRRFLYNEQFF. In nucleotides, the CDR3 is TGTGCCAGCAGTCCTTCTACTAGCGGGAGGAGGTTCCTTTACAATGAGCAGTTCTTC.

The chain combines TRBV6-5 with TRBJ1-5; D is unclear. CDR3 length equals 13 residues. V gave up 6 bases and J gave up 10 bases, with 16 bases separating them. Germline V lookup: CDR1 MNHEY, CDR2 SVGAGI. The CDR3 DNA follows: TGTGCCAGCAGGCGCCGGACGGACTTACCCCAGCATTTT. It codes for CASRRRTDLPQHF.

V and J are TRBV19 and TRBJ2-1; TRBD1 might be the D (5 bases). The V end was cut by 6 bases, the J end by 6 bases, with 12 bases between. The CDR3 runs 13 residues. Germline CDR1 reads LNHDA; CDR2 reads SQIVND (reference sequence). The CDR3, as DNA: TGTGCCAGTAGAACAGGAATTCGCAATGAGCAGTTCTTC. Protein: CASRTGIRNEQFF. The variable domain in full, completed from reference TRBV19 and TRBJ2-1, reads DGGITQSPKYLFRKEGQNVTLSCEQNLNHDAMYWYRQDPGQGLRLIYYSQIVNDFQKGDIAEGYSVSREKKESFPLTVTSAQKNPTAFYLCASRTGIRNEQFFGPGTRLTVL.

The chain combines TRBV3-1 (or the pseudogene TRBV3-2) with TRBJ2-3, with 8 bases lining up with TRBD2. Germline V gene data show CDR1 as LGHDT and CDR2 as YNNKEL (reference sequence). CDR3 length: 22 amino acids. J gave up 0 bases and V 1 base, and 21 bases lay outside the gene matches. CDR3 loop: CASSQGLTGLAGDITSTDTQYF. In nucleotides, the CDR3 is TGTGCCAGCAGCCAAGGTCTAACGGGGCTAGCGGGCGACATAACTAGCACAGATACGCAGTATTTT.

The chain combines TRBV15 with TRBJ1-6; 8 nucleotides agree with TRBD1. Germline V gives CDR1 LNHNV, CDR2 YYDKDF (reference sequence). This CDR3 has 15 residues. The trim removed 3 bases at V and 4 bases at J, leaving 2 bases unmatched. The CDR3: CATSSRQGYNSPLHF. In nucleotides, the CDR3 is TGTGCCACCAGCAGTAGACAGGGGTATAATTCACCCCTCCACTTT.

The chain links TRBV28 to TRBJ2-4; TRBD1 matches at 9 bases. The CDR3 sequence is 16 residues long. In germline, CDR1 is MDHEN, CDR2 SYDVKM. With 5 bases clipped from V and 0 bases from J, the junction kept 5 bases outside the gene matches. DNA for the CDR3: TGTGCCAGCAGTGGGGGGGGACAGGGAGCCAAAAACATTCAGTACTTC. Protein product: CASSGGGQGAKNIQYF. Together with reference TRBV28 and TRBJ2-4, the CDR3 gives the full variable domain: DVKVTQSSRYLVKRTGEKVFLECVQDMDHENMFWYRQDPGLGLRLIYFSYDVKMKEKGDIPEGYSVSREKKERFSLILESASTNQTSMYLCASSGGGQGAKNIQYFGAGTRLSVL.

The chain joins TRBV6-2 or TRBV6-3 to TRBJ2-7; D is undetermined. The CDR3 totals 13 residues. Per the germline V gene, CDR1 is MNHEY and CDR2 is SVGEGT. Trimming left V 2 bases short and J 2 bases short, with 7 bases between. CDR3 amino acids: CASSYRHPYEQYF. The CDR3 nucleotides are TGTGCCAGCAGTTACCGACATCCCTACGAGCAGTACTTC.

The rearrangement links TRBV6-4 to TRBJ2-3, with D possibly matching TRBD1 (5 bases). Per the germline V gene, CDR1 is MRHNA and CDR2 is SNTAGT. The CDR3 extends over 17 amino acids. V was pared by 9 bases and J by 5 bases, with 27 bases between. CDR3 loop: CASRPQGASVGRDTQYF. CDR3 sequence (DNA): TGTGCCAGTAGGCCCCAGGGTGCGAGCGTGGGTCGAGATACGCAGTATTTT.

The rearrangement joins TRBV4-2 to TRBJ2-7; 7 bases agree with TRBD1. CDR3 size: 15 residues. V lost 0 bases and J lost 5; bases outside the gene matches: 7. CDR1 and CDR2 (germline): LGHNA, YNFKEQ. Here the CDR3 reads CASSQEDRVGDEQYF. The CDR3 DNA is TGTGCCAGCAGCCAAGAAGACAGGGTGGGGGACGAGCAGTACTTC.

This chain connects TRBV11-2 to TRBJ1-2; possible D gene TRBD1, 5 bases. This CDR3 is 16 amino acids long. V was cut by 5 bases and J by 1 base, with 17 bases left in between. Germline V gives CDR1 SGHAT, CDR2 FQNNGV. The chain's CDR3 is CASSPLNGRVNYGYTF. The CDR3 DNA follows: TGTGCCAGCAGCCCTCTTAACGGCAGGGTTAACTATGGCTACACCTTC.

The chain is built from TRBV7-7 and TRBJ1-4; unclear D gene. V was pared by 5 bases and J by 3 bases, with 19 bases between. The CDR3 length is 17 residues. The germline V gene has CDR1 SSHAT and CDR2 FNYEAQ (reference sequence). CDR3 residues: CASSPPVRGGSNEKLFF. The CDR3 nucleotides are TGTGCCAGCAGCCCCCCCGTACGGGGTGGATCTAATGAAAAACTGTTTTTT.

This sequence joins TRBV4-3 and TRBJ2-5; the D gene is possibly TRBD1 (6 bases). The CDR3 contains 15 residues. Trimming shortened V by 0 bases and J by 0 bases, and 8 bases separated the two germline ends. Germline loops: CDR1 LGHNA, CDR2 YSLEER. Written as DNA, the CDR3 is TGCGCCAGCAGCCAAGAATGGGGGCACCAAGAGACCCAGTACTTC. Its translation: CASSQEWGHQETQYF.